Below, one T cell receptor beta chain is given with its context. Libraries were prepared by immunoSEQ multiplex PCR; TCRdb keeps only in-frame clonotypes and omits some of them. The table lists 30,000 to 40,000 clones, roughly 80% of them singletons. Germline-derived CDR1 and CDR2 are SGHRS and YFSETQ. The CDR3 extends over 14 amino acids. V gave up 0 bases and J gave up 0 bases, with 4 bases separating them. The source of the sample is a study of a mutant IDH1 vaccine in newly diagnosed glioma. The time point is: baseline, week 1 (first vaccination visit). Treatment described: pre-vaccination baseline after standard-of-care therapy.

The clonotype comes from a middle-aged man with glioma. Some clones in this sample may be carry-over from other donors' samples. This material consisted of PBMCs, taken from a glioma patient treated with radiotherapy, temozolomide or both. The V gene is TRBV5-1, the J gene TRBJ2-1; no reliable D call. This chain's CDR3 is CASSLGTSYNEQFF. CDR3 sequence (DNA): TGCGCCAGCAGCTTGGGGACCTCCTACAATGAGCAGTTCTTC. The full variable domain, completed using reference TRBV5-1 and TRBJ2-1, is KAGVTQTPRYLIKTRGQQVTLSCSPISGHRSVSWYQQTPGQGLQFLFEYFSETQRNKGNFPGRFSGRQFSNSRSEMNVSTLELGDSALYLCASSLGTSYNEQFFGPGTRLTVL.